The clone carrying this TCR beta chain was detected many times. TCR beta CDR3 regions were amplified from RNA. The primer set for the first-round RT-PCR of the TCR CDR3 was HTBI. TCRdb used MiXCR to reprocess the multiplex PCR reads, holding one entry per CDR3 protein. The profile covers nearly 600,000 distinct CDR3 sequences, with 12% to 15% appearing a single time and 7.1% taken by the ten largest. The source of the sample is a study of T cells in Graves' hyperthyroidism and ophthalmopathy. CDR3 length equals 15 residues. Germline V lookup: CDR1 SQVTM, CDR2 ANQGSEA. V trimming: 6 bases; J trimming: 6 bases; junction bases outside the gene matches: 12.

This sequence originates from a woman younger than 30 with Graves' ophthalmopathy. Sequencing was done on a sample of blood. The genes are TRBV29-1 and TRBJ2-1, with 9 bases matching TRBD2. CDR3 DNA: TGCAGCGTGCCCGTGGGCGGGAGGGCCGGCAATGAGCAGTTCTTC. Translation: CSVPVGGRAGNEQFF.